The rows below give T cell receptor beta chains drawn from one sample of a study of cytomegalovirus exposure and HLA in healthy donors. The assay was immunoSEQ multiplex PCR, and TCRdb's table has in-frame clones only and misses some. The sample shows 150,000 to 200,000 clones, roughly 82% of them seen only once. Sequencing used PBMCs. These receptor sequences come from a man aged 35 to 55 in good health and CMV-seronegative. The CDR3 runs from the conserved cysteine through the conserved F or W. The D gene is left open where the match is weak. The size entry is marked missing in some rows and otherwise reads once, few, many or a size class.

D: -; V: TRBV6-1; size: -; J: TRBJ2-7; DNA: TGTGCCAGCACTCGAGCCGGTCCAACCCCCTACGAGCAGTACTTC; CDR3: CASTRAGPTPYEQYF
D: -; V: TRBV2; size: -; J: TRBJ2-2; DNA: TGTGCCAGCACTGGTTTAGGCGGGGCGAACACCGGGGAGCTGTTTTTT; CDR3: CASTGLGGANTGELFF
D: TRBD2; V: TRBV28; size: once; J: TRBJ2-7; DNA: TGTGCCAGCATCCGCGCCGGGACTAGCGGTTCCTACGAGCAGTACTTC; CDR3: CASIRAGTSGSYEQYF
D: -; V: TRBV30; size: -; J: TRBJ1-2; DNA: TGTGCCTGGAGACTCTCCGGAGGGTTGAACTATGGCTACACCTTC; CDR3: CAWRLSGGLNYGYTF
D: TRBD1; V: TRBV5-6; size: -; J: TRBJ2-7; DNA: TGTGCCAGCAGCCTGGGGGGACAGGGGGCTACCTACGAGCAGTACTTC; CDR3: CASSLGGQGATYEQYF
D: -; V: TRBV25-1; size: -; J: TRBJ1-2; DNA: TGTGCCAGCAGTGATGACAGGAAAAAATTCTATGGCTACACCTTC; CDR3: CASSDDRKKFYGYTF
D: TRBD1; V: TRBV6-6; size: -; J: TRBJ1-6; DNA: TGTGCCAGCAGTGAGACAGGGGGTTATAATTCACCCCTCCACTTT; CDR3: CASSETGGYNSPLHF
D: -; V: TRBV10-2; size: -; J: TRBJ1-2; DNA: TGCGCCAGCCGAAGCAGGGATGACTATGGCTACACCTTC; CDR3: CASRSRDDYGYTF
D: TRBD2; V: TRBV30; size: -; J: TRBJ2-1; DNA: TGTGCCTGGAGTGTAACCCCGGCTAGCGGGGGCCGCAATGAGCAGTTCTTC; CDR3: CAWSVTPASGGRNEQFF
D: TRBD1; V: TRBV6-5; size: -; J: TRBJ1-2; DNA: TGTGCCAGCAGACCCGGGACAGGGTTTAACTATGGCTACACCTTC; CDR3: CASRPGTGFNYGYTF
D: -; V: TRBV7-9; size: -; J: TRBJ1-2; DNA: TGTGCCAGCAGCTTATGGCTAACAGGGAACAACTATGGCTACACCTTC; CDR3: CASSLWLTGNNYGYTF
D: -; V: TRBV27; size: -; J: TRBJ1-1; DNA: TGTGCCAGCAGCCAACAGGGATTAGGAGCTTTCTTT; CDR3: CASSQQGLGAFF
D: -; V: TRBV19; size: -; J: TRBJ2-1; DNA: TGTGCCAGTAACCCGCCGGGACTGTACAATGAGCAGTTCTTC; CDR3: CASNPPGLYNEQFF
D: -; V: TRBV6-5; size: -; J: TRBJ2-3; DNA: TGTGCCAGCAGTTTGGGAGTTGGGGCAGATACGCAGTATTTT; CDR3: CASSLGVGADTQYF
D: -; V: TRBV10-3; size: once; J: TRBJ1-2; DNA: TGTGCCATCAGTGAGACTAACCTTGGCTACACCTTC; CDR3: CAISETNLGYTF
D: TRBD1; V: TRBV27; size: -; J: TRBJ1-1; DNA: TGTGCCAGCAGTTCCTGGAGAACAGGGGACGCCACTGAAGCTTTCTTT; CDR3: CASSSWRTGDATEAFF
D: -; V: TRBV9; size: few; J: TRBJ1-4; DNA: TGTGCCAGCAGCCAGGCTGTTAATGAAAAACTGTTTTTT; CDR3: CASSQAVNEKLFF
D: TRBD2; V: TRBV5-1; size: -; J: TRBJ2-2; DNA: TGCGCCAGCAGACTCACTAGCGGAGATCCCGGGGAGCTGTTTTTT; CDR3: CASRLTSGDPGELFF
D: TRBD1; V: TRBV30; size: -; J: TRBJ1-2; DNA: TGTGCCTGGAGTGCAGGGGGCTATGGCTACACCTTC; CDR3: CAWSAGGYGYTF
D: -; V: TRBV18; size: few; J: TRBJ1-1; DNA: TGTGCCAGCCGGTTACAGACTACCCGAAACACTGAAGCTTTCTTT; CDR3: CASRLQTTRNTEAFF
D: TRBD2; V: TRBV27; size: -; J: TRBJ2-1; DNA: TGTGCCAGCAGTTTAAAAGGGCGCAGGGGACTAGCGGGGAGGGGATATTTGAATGAGCAGTTCTTC; CDR3: CASSLKGRRGLAGRGYLNEQFF
D: TRBD2; V: TRBV7-2; size: -; J: TRBJ2-3; DNA: TGTGCCAGCAGCTTAGGCGGACTAGCGGGGTCAGGTACGCAGTATTTT; CDR3: CASSLGGLAGSGTQYF
D: -; V: TRBV19; size: once; J: TRBJ2-3; DNA: TGTGCCAGTAGTGCAGGGACAGATACGCAGTATTTT; CDR3: CASSAGTDTQYF